This TCR beta chain originates from a study of blood T cell repertoires in COVID-19. Turning to the study itself: Sites across the United States, Italy and Spain contributed samples from acute and convalescent COVID-19. In each case, the material was cDNA or gDNA derived from T cells, B-cell-depleted T cells, or PBMCs.

In the study's own analysis: Reference gene primer amplification gave estimated nucleated cell counts. Produced via immunoSEQ multiplex PCR; TCRdb's table is partial and in-frame only. The V and J calls and clone size come from that table; D and trimming were worked out from the DNA. Of about 150,000 clones in the sample, about four fifths were seen once. CDR1 is MNHNS and CDR2 is SASEGT in the germline V gene. The V gene lost 3 bases and the J gene lost 2 bases, with 11 bases spanning the gap. The CDR3 runs to 14 residues. The sample comprised peripheral blood. This receptor was taken from a man aged 60-69 years with acute or convalescent COVID-19. The chain employs TRBV6-1 and TRBJ2-7; D gene ambiguous. The CDR3 here is CASSDWNLAYEQYF. CDR3 in DNA: TGTGCCAGCAGTGATTGGAACCTAGCCTACGAGCAGTACTTC.